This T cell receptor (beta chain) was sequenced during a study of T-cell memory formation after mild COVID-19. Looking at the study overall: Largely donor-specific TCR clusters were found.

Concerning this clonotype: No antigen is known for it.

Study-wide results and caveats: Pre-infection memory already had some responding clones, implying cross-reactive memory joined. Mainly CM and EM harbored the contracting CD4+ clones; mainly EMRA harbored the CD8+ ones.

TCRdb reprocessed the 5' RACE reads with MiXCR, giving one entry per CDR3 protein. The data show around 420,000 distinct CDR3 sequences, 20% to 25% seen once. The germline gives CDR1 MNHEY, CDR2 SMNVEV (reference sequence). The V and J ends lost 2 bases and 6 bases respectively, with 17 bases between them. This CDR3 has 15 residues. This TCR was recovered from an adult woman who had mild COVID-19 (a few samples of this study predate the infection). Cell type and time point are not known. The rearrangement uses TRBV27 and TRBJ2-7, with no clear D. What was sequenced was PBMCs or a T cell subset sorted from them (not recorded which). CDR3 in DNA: TGTGCCAGCAGTTTAACCCTCGACCCTTTAGGCGAGCAGTACTTC. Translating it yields CASSLTLDPLGEQYF.